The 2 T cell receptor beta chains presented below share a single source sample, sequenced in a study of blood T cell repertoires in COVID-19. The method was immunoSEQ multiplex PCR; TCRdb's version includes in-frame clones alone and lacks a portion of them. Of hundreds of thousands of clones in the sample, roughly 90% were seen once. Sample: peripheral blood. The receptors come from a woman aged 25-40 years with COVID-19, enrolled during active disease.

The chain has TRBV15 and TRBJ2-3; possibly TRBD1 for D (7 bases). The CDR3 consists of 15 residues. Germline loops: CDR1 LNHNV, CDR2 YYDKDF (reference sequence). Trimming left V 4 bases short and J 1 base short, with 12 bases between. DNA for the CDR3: TGTGCCACCAGCAATTGGAGGGGGCGCACAGATACGCAGTATTTT. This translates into CATSNWRGRTDTQYF.

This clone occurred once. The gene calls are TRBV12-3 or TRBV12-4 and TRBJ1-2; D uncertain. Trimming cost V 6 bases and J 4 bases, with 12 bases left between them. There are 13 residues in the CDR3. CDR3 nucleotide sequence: TGTGCCAGCAGGCCGACGGGTACCTATGGCTACACCTTC. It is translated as CASRPTGTYGYTF.